The 3 T cell receptor beta chains below all came from one sample that was sequenced in a study of T-cell reconstitution after alpha-beta-depleted transplantation in children listed by TCRdb under 2016. Per the publication, the treatment or condition label means: allogeneic hematopoietic cell transplantation with graft depleted of TCRalphabeta T cells and CD19 B cells. The library was produced with PCR. Data came from an Illumina HiSeq 2500. To normalize quantification of the TCRbeta repertoire, the TCR libraries were built with molecular barcoding that relied on unique molecular identifiers. Starting from the raw public reads, TCRdb applied fastp trimming at Q25, assembled clones with MiXCR and retained in-frame beta chains. Rows merge per CDR3 protein into single entries with the most common DNA and genes. The sample has about 260,000 distinct CDR3 sequences on record, roughly 8% of them singletons. 5% to 8% of the sample is in the top ten clones.

The sequencing here drew on PBMCs, mostly from graft donor cells, taken 180 days after TCRalphabeta/CD19-depleted stem cell transplant. The receptors here all came from a male patient between 5 and 17 years old who had a stem cell transplant for acute lymphoblastic leukemia, so the T cells may come from the graft donor.

Details on this clonotype: A read error is possible here, since a much larger clone lies one base away. CDR3 nucleotides: TGTGCCAGCAGCTTAAGGGGACAGTCTAATGAGCGGTTCTTC. Protein: CASSLRGQSNERFF. The V call is TRBV12-3 or TRBV12-4, the J call TRBJ2-1; 7 nucleotides agree with TRBD1. The CDR3 runs 14 residues.

In this sample, this clonotype turned up many times. The V call is TRBV12-3 or TRBV12-4, the J call TRBJ1-1, with TRBD1 matching 11 bases. V was clipped by 6 bases and J by 4 bases; unmatched bases: 7. This CDR3 has 15 residues. The DNA of the CDR3 is TGTGCCAGCAGGGGGACAGGGGGAGTTAGCACTGAAGCTTTCTTT. Protein: CASRGTGGVSTEAFF.

This clonotype has a count of ten or more. V gene TRBV5-6 combines with J gene TRBJ2-2; TRBD2 aligns across 10 bases. The CDR3 length is 15 residues. Per the germline V gene, CDR1 is SGHDT and CDR2 is YYEEEE. With V trimmed by 0 bases and J by 6 bases, 2 bases remained unmatched. CDR3 protein: CASSLESGRAGELFF. For the CDR3, the DNA is TGTGCCAGCAGCTTGGAAAGCGGGAGGGCCGGGGAGCTGTTTTTT.